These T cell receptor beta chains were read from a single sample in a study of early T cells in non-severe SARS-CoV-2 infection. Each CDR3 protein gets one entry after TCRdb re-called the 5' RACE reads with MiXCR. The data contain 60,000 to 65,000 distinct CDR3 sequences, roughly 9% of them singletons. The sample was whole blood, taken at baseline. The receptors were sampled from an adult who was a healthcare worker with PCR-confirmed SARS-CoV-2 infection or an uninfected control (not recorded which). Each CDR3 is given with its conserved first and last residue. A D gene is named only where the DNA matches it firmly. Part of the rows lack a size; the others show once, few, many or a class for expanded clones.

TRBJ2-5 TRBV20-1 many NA TGCAGTGCTAGGAATGAATTGAGGCTCCAAGAGACCCAGTACTTC CSARNELRLQETQYF
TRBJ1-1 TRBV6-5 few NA TGTGCCAGCGGGAGAAGTCCGAACACTGAAGCTTTCTTT CASGRSPNTEAFF
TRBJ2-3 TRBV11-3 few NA TGTGCCAGCAGCTTTGGTTCGTACACAGATACGCAGTATTTT CASSFGSYTDTQYF
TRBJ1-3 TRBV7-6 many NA TGTGCCAGCAGCTTATCAAGCGGGGGCGGAAACACCATATATTTT CASSLSSGGGNTIYF
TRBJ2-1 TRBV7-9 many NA TGTGCCAGCAGCCCCCCCCCAGAGGAGCAGTTCTTC CASSPPPEEQFF
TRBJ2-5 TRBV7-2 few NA TGTGCCAGCAGCTTCGGACTCCCAGAGACCCAGTACTTC CASSFGLPETQYF
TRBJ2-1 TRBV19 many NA TGTGCCAGTACGGTTGGAGATTTAAATGAGCAGTTCTTC CASTVGDLNEQFF
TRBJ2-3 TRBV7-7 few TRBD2 TGTGCTAGCAGCTTAAAAGGCCTAGCGGGAGATACGCAGTATTTT CASSLKGLAGDTQYF
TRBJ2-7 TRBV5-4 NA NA TGTGCCAGCAGCCCGAGTCGCGAGCAGTACTTC CASSPSREQYF
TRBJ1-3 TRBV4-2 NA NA TGTGCCAGCAGCCGCGACAGGAGCTCTGGAAACACCATATATTTT CASSRDRSSGNTIYF
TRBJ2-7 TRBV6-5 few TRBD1 TGTGCCAGCAGTGCCGCGGGACAGGGGGCCGCCTACGAGCAGTACTTC CASSAAGQGAAYEQYF
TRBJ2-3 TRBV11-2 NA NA TGTGCCAGCAGCCTAGGAGGGTGGGTCTCAGATACGCAGTATTTT CASSLGGWVSDTQYF
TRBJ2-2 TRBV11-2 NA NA TGTGCCAGCAGCCCGTTAAGCGGAATCCACACCGGGGAGCTGTTTTTT CASSPLSGIHTGELFF
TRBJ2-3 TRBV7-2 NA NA TGTGCCAGCAGCTTACTCTTAGTGGCAGGCACAGATACGCAGTATTTT CASSLLLVAGTDTQYF
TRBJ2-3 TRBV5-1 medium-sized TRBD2 TGTGCCAGCAGCCTTAGCGGGAGCACAGATACGCAGTATTTT CASSLSGSTDTQYF
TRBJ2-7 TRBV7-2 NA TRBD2 TGTGCCAGCAGCTCCCGTCTCGGGGGGGACGAGCAGTACTTC CASSSRLGGDEQYF
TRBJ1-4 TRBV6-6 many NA TGTGCCAGCAGTTACCGGCATAGTGAAAAACTGTTTTTT CASSYRHSEKLFF
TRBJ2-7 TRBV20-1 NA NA TGCAGTCCCCTAAGGGACTCCCCTCTCGAGCAGTACTTC CSPLRDSPLEQYF
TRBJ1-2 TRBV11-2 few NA TGTGCCAGCAGCTTAGATTCTCGGAATGGCTACACCTTC CASSLDSRNGYTF
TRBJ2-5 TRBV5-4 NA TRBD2 TGTGCCAGCATGGACGGGAGGACCCAAGAGACCCAGTACTTC CASMDGRTQETQYF
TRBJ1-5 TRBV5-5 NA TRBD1 TGTGCCAGCAGCTCGACAGGGAACGACTTACAGCCCCAGCATTTT CASSSTGNDLQPQHF
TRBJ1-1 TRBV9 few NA TGTGCCAGCAGCGCCAGAGAGAACACTGAAGCTTTCTTT CASSARENTEAFF
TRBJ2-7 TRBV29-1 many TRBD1 TGCAGCGTACAGGGGGCTGTCTACGAGCAGTACTTC CSVQGAVYEQYF
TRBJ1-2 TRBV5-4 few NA TGTGCCAGCAGCTTGGTGGGCAGGGGCGGAGATGGCTACACCTTC CASSLVGRGGDGYTF
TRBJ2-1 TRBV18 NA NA TGTGCCAGCTCACCACAGTCAGATTTGGGTGAGCAGTTCTTC CASSPQSDLGEQFF
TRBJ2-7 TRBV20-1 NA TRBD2 TGCAGTGCTCGTAGCGGGAGAACCTACGAGCAGTACTTC CSARSGRTYEQYF
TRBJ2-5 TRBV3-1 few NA TGTGCCAGCAGCCAAGACACCATGGGGTCACGGACCCAGTACTTC CASSQDTMGSRTQYF
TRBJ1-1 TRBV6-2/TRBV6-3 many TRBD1 TGTGCCAGCAGTCTGACAGGGTCTGAAGCTTTCTTT CASSLTGSEAFF
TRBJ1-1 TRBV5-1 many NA TGCGCCAGCAGCTTGGATTCCTCCCCGGCGACTGAAGCTTTCTTT CASSLDSSPATEAFF
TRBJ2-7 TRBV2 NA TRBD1 TGTGCCAGCAGTCGTACAGGGGGCGAGCAGTACTTC CASSRTGGEQYF
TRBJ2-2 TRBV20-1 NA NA TGCAGTGCATGGGGGCATCTCACCGGGGAGCTGTTTTTT CSAWGHLTGELFF
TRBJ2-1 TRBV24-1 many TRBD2 TGTGCCACCAGTGATCCTAGCGGGGGCTCCTACAATGAGCAGTTCTTC CATSDPSGGSYNEQFF
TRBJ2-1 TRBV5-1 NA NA TGCGCCAGCAGCTTAGACAGAATTTCCTACAATGAGCAGTTCTTC CASSLDRISYNEQFF
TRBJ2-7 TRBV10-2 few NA TGCGCCAGCAGTGAGCGGGAATACGAGCAGTACTTC CASSEREYEQYF
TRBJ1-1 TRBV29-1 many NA TGCAGCGCCCGGGGGACTGAAGCTTTCTTT CSARGTEAFF
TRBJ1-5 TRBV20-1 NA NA TGCAGTGCTAGGGTTCCTTTTAGCAATCAGCCCCAGCATTTT CSARVPFSNQPQHF
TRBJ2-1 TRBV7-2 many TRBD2 TGTGCCAGCAGCACGGGAGGGGAGAGGTTAAATGAGCAGTTCTTC CASSTGGERLNEQFF
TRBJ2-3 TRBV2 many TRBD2 TGTGCCAGCATTCTAGCGGGAGGGATGAAGACGCAGTATTTT CASILAGGMKTQYF
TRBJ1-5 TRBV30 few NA TGTGCCTGGAGTGTAGGGACCCATAGCAATCAGCCCCAGCATTTT CAWSVGTHSNQPQHF
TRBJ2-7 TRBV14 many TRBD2 TGTGCCAGCAGCCAAGACTCGAGACTAGCCGAGCAGTACTTC CASSQDSRLAEQYF
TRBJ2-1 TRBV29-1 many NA TGCAGCGTTTTAGGTCGCGGGCCCTACAATGAGCAGTTCTTC CSVLGRGPYNEQFF
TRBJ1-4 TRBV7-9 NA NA TGTGCCAGCAGCTTTGAGGTGTCGGAAAAACTGTTTTTT CASSFEVSEKLFF
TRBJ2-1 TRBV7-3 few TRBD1 TGTGCCAGCAGCTGGGGACAGGGAGATTCAAATGAGCAGTTCTTC CASSWGQGDSNEQFF
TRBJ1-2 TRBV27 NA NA TGTGCCAGCAGTGCAGGACAGAATAACTATGGCTACACCTTC CASSAGQNNYGYTF
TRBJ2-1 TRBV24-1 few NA TGTGCCACCAGTGGACGGGACTTTAGCTTCGGAAATGAGCAGTTCTTC CATSGRDFSFGNEQFF
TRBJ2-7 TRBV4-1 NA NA TGCGCCAGCAGCCGGTTAGGGAGCTCCTACGAGCAGTACTTC CASSRLGSSYEQYF
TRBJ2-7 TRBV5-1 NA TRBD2 TGCGCCAGCAGCTTTACAGCGGGAGGGGGATACGAGCAGTACTTC CASSFTAGGGYEQYF
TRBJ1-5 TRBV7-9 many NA TGTGCCAGCAGCTTGACAGGCAATCAGCCCCAGCATTTT CASSLTGNQPQHF
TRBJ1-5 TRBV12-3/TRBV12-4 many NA TGTGCCAGCAGTTTAACAAGGAATGGGCCCCAGCATTTT CASSLTRNGPQHF
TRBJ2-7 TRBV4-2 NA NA TGTGCCAGCAGCCAAGATACTCTAGCGTCTGTCTACGAGCAGTACTTC CASSQDTLASVYEQYF
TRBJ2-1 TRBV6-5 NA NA TGTGCCAGCAGTTATGGGCTGGCGAGGGAGAATGAGCAGTTCTTC CASSYGLARENEQFF
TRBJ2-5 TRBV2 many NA TGTGCCAGCAGAAGGGACCTAAAGCCGGAGACGGAGACCCAGTACTTC CASRRDLKPETETQYF
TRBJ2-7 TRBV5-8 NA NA TGTGCCAGCAGCTTGTTGGGCAGGGACGAGCAGTACTTC CASSLLGRDEQYF
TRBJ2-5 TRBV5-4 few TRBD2 TGTGCCAGCAGCTTGCGGACTAGCGGGGAGACCCAGTACTTC CASSLRTSGETQYF
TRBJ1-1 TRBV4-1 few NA TGCGCCAGCAGCCAAAGCCTCTTAAGTGTAGCTGAAGCTTTCTTT CASSQSLLSVAEAFF